This is a list of T cell receptor beta chains from one sample in a study of blood T cells in healthy people across ages. Each CDR3 protein is one row after TCRdb ran MiXCR on the 5' RACE reads. The data contain 920,000 or so distinct CDR3 sequences, roughly 45% of them singletons. What was sequenced was blood. Receptors originate from a woman aged 55-69 years in good health. Both conserved end residues are trimmed from each CDR3. Fields, in order: clone size, V gene, J gene, CDR3 protein. Not all rows give a size; the values are once, few, many and, for expanded clones, a class.

few	TRBV7-9	TRBJ1-5	ASQTENQPQH
few	TRBV24-1	TRBJ2-3	ATSEPKGGPTDTQY
few	TRBV4-1	TRBJ2-3	ASSQSAVTDTQY
-	TRBV20-1	-	SARDRASGRGDEQY
few	TRBV10-3	TRBJ2-3	AITITDTQY
-	TRBV27	TRBJ2-3	ASSPVSGGELWTDTQY
few	TRBV20-1	TRBJ2-5	SARDLAGLGTQY
many	TRBV6-2/TRBV6-3	TRBJ2-4	ASSLTSGRKNIQY
few	TRBV5-6	TRBJ2-5	ASSSDSTGEQY
-	TRBV6-5	TRBJ2-5	ASSHRGGREETQY
few	TRBV6-2/TRBV6-3	-	ASSKQGAGNEQY
-	TRBV6-5	TRBJ1-5	ASSYLGNQPQH
-	TRBV4-1	TRBJ2-3	ASSQELAGGADTQY
few	TRBV12-1	TRBJ1-5	ASSFEGNQGNQPQH
-	TRBV5-4	-	ASSPRAGNRETQY
many	TRBV3-1	TRBJ2-5	ATLGQSWGETQY
-	TRBV10-3	TRBJ2-7	AISERLGRADEQY
-	TRBV16	TRBJ2-7	ASSQSPSHEQY
-	TRBV27	TRBJ2-7	ASTKRTGAVSSYEQY
few	TRBV28	TRBJ2-5	ASSLGSGGTETQY
-	TRBV30	TRBJ2-1	AWSADTNEQF
-	TRBV7-9	-	ASTHPGPVHEQY
-	TRBV7-9	TRBJ2-7	ASSWEGEPGEQY
-	TRBV10-3	TRBJ1-3	AISDPIFSGNTIY
-	TRBV6-1	TRBJ1-2	ASSFAVGGLGYT
few	TRBV20-1	TRBJ2-1	SARDRASGRAPYYNEQF
-	TRBV7-2	TRBJ2-6	ASSPRPGAGPSGANVLT
-	TRBV20-1	TRBJ2-1	SARVTGEQF
-	TRBV27	TRBJ2-3	ASSKSSTDTQY